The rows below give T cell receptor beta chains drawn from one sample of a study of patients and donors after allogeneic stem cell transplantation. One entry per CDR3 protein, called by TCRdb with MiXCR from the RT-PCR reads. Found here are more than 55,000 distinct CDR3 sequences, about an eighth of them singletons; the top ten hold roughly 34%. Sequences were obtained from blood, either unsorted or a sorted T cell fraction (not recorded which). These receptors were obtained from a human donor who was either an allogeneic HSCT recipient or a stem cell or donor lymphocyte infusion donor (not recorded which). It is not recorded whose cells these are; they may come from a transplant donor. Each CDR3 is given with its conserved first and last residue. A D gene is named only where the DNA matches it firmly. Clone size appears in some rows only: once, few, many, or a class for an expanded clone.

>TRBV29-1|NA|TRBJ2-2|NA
CSVDGQNTAELFF
TGCAGCGTGGACGGACAGAACACCGCGGAGCTGTTTTTT
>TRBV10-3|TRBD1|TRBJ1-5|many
CATMTGGGNQPQHF
TGTGCCACCATGACAGGGGGCGGCAATCAGCCCCAGCATTTT
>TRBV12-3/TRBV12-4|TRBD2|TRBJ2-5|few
CASSSMLPGLAGVGRGTQYF
TGTGCCAGCAGTTCAATGCTTCCGGGACTAGCGGGAGTAGGTCGAGGCACCCAGTACTTC
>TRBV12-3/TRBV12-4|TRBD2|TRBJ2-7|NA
CASSPGTSGSPSSYEQYF
TGTGCCAGCAGTCCCGGGACTAGCGGGAGTCCTAGCTCCTACGAGCAGTACTTC
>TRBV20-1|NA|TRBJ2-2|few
CSARWLEGNTGELFF
TGCAGTGCTAGATGGCTAGAGGGAAACACCGGGGAGCTGTTTTTT
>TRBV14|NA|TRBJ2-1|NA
CASSRPRAGKLNEQFF
TGTGCCAGCAGCCGACCGCGGGCAGGGAAGTTGAATGAGCAGTTCTTC
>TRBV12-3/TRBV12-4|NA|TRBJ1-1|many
CASSPGVNTEAFF
TGTGCCAGCAGTCCCGGGGTGAACACTGAAGCTTTCTTT
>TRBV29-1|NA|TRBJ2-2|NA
CSVGDAGELFF
TGCAGCGTGGGAGACGCCGGGGAGCTGTTTTTT
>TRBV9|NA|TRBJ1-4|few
CASRPDGDEKLFF
TGTGCCAGCAGACCGGACGGGGATGAAAAACTGTTTTTT
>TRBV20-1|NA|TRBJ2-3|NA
CSALVDGDTQYF
TGCAGTGCTTTAGTCGACGGGGATACGCAGTATTTT
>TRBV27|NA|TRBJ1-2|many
CASSPTQTAGGYTF
TGTGCCAGCAGTCCAACCCAGACGGCGGGTGGCTACACCTTC
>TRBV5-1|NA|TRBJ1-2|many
CASSLEEVLYGYTF
TGCGCCAGCAGCTTGGAAGAAGTCCTCTATGGCTACACCTTC
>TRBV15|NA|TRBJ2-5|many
CATSAGGSPGETQYF
TGTGCCACCAGCGCCGGTGGAAGCCCGGGGGAGACCCAGTACTTC
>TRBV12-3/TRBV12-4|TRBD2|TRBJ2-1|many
CASSLKVRLAESYNEQFF
TGTGCCAGCAGTTTAAAGGTTCGACTAGCGGAATCCTACAATGAGCAGTTCTTC
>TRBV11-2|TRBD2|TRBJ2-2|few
CASSSHRRSGSLPGELFF
TGTGCCAGCAGCTCCCACCGTAGGAGCGGGAGTCTCCCCGGGGAGCTGTTTTTT
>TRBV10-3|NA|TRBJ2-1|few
CAISVSSQTHNEQFF
TGTGCCATCAGTGTGTCCAGCCAAACCCACAATGAGCAGTTCTTC
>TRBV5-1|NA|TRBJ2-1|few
CASSLDGSGVYNEQFF
TGCGCCAGCAGCTTGGATGGTAGCGGAGTCTACAATGAGCAGTTCTTC
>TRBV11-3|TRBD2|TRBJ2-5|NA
CATAGRARETQYF
TGTGCCACGGCTGGGAGGGCCCGGGAGACCCAGTACTTC
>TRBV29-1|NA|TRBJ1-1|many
CSVANGIMNTEAFF
TGCAGCGTTGCGAACGGAATCATGAACACTGAAGCTTTCTTT
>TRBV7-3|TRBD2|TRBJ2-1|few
CASSSLAGESYNEQFF
TGTGCCAGCAGTTCGCTAGCGGGAGAGTCCTACAATGAGCAGTTCTTC
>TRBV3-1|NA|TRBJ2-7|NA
CASSQESQSYEQYF
TGTGCCAGCAGCCAAGAGTCCCAATCCTACGAGCAGTACTTC
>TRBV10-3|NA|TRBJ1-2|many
CAISEPNRDNYGYTF
TGTGCCATCAGTGAGCCGAACAGGGATAACTATGGCTACACCTTC
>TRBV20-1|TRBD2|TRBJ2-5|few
CSATELAGELETQYF
TGCAGTGCTACAGAACTAGCGGGAGAATTAGAGACCCAGTACTTC
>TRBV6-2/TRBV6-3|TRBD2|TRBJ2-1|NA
CASSSKLARALFIREQFF
TGTGCCAGCAGTTCCAAACTAGCGCGGGCCCTATTTATCAGGGAGCAGTTCTTC
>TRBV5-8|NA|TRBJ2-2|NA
CASSPTGPGELFF
TGTGCCAGCAGCCCCACAGGGCCCGGGGAGCTGTTTTTT
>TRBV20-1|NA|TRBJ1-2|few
CSARQGSYGYTF
TGCAGTGCTAGGCAGGGTAGCTATGGCTACACCTTC
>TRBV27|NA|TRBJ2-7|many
CASSLTGTYEQYF
TGTGCCAGCAGCCTTACAGGAACCTACGAGCAGTACTTC
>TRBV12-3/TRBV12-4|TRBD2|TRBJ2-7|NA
CASSLGQGLARLPDEQYF
TGTGCCAGCAGTTTAGGCCAGGGACTAGCAAGACTCCCGGACGAGCAGTACTTC
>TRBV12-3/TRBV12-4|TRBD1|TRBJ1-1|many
CASRRVTGEYTEAFF
TGTGCCAGCAGACGTGTCACAGGGGAGTACACTGAAGCTTTCTTT
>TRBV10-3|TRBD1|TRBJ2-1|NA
CAISEGSQGAYEQFF
TGTGCCATCAGTGAGGGGTCCCAGGGGGCCTATGAGCAGTTCTTC
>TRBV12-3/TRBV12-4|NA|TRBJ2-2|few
CASSQMGDLERTGELFF
TGTGCCAGCAGTCAAATGGGGGATTTAGAGAGGACCGGGGAGCTGTTTTTT
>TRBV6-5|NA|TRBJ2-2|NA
CASSYFPTGELFF
TGTGCCAGCAGTTACTTCCCGACCGGGGAGCTGTTTTTT
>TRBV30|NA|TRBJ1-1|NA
CAWSREMNTEAFF
TGTGCCTGGAGCAGGGAAATGAACACTGAAGCTTTCTTT
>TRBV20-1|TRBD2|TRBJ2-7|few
CSASSGGSSYEQYF
TGCAGTGCTAGTTCAGGCGGGAGCTCCTACGAGCAGTACTTC
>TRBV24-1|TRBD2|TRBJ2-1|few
CATSDPGTRQFF
TGTGCCACCAGTGACCCAGGGACTAGGCAGTTCTTC
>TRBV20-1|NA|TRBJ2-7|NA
CSAKNRSSSYEQYF
TGCAGTGCTAAGAACAGGAGTAGCTCCTACGAGCAGTACTTC
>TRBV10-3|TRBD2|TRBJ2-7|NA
CAISEGLAEAHEQYF
TGTGCCATCAGTGAGGGACTAGCGGAAGCCCACGAGCAGTACTTC
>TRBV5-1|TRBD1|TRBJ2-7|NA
CASSSIRDRGFRYEQYF
TGCGCCAGCAGCTCGATCCGGGACAGGGGATTTCGTTACGAGCAGTACTTC
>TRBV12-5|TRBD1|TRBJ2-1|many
CASDSGQGYNEQFF
TGTGCTAGTGATTCTGGACAGGGGTACAATGAGCAGTTCTTC
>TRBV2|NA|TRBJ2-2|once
CASSFQGAGELFF
TGTGCCAGCAGTTTTCAAGGGGCTGGGGAGCTGTTTTTT
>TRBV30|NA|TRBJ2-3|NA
CAWSEGRGTDTQYF
TGTGCCTGGAGTGAGGGACGGGGCACAGATACGCAGTATTTT
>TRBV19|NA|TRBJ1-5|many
CASSVGPDQPQHF
TGTGCCAGTAGTGTGGGCCCGGATCAGCCCCAGCATTTT
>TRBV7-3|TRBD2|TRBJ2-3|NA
CASSNTAGRTDTQYF
TGTGCCAGCAGCAACACAGCGGGACGCACAGATACGCAGTATTTT
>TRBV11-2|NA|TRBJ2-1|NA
CASSLITQGYNEQFF
TGTGCCAGCAGCTTAATAACACAGGGCTACAATGAGCAGTTCTTC
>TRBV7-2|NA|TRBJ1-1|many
CASNLRAGKNTEAFF
TGTGCCAGCAACCTTAGGGCAGGGAAGAACACTGAAGCTTTCTTT
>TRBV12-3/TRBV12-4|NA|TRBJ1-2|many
CASEGQEAGYTF
TGTGCCAGCGAGGGGCAGGAGGCTGGCTACACCTTC
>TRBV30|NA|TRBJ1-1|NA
CAWSVGAEAFF
TGTGCCTGGAGTGTTGGAGCCGAAGCTTTCTTT
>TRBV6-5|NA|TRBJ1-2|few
CASHPGHNYGYTF
TGTGCCAGCCACCCTGGACACAACTATGGCTACACCTTC
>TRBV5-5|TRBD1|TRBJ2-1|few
CASSLEGTGTNEQFF
TGTGCCAGCAGCTTGGAAGGGACAGGAACAAATGAGCAGTTCTTC
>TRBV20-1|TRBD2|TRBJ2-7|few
CSARPSGTYEQYF
TGCAGTGCTAGGCCTAGCGGAACCTACGAGCAGTACTTC
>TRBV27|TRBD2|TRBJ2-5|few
CASSLTPIGGSETQYF
TGTGCCAGCAGTTTAACCCCTATCGGGGGGAGCGAGACCCAGTACTTC
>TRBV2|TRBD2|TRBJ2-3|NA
CASSEEREGLGTQYF
TGTGCCAGCAGTGAAGAGCGGGAGGGCCTTGGTACGCAGTATTTT
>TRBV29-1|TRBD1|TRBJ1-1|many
CSVRQGGSTEAFF
TGCAGCGTGCGACAGGGGGGTAGCACTGAAGCTTTCTTT